This T cell receptor (beta chain) was observed in a study of blood T cell repertoires in COVID-19 (dated by TCRdb to 2019 to 2021). Broadly, across the study: The collaborator samples originated in the United States, Italy and Spain and spanned the acute and convalescent phases of COVID-19. The prospective study material was composed of cDNA or gDNA derived from T cells, B-cell-depleted T cells, or PBMCs. Sample metadata almost always included a de-identified subject ID, COVID-19 status, age in years and sex. Where HLA class I and class II types were available, the types were taken from metadata supplied by the sample provider, not from assay-based typing. Deeply sampled blood TCRbeta repertoires from subjects exposed to, actively infected with, or recovered from COVID-19 were included in the dataset. A freely available public database, intended as a resource for researchers studying the immune response to SARS-CoV-2, is where the repertoires were released. The samples were drawn from the first 160 participants of the ongoing ImmuneRACE study and from roughly 1,300 subjects provided by 6 global collaborators.

The germline V gene encodes CDR1 KGHSH and CDR2 LQKENI. The CDR3 spans 13 residues, from the cysteine through the phenylalanine. The entry retains the CDR3 DNA only, 39 bases that are in frame from base 1. Between the V and J ends, shortened by 3 bases and 2 bases respectively, the junction contains 5 bases. General findings and caveats noted by the study authors: How much clinical and demographic metadata was included differed by source and by participant, and the metadata was provided uncurated.

The immunoSEQ Assay, a bias-controlled multiplex PCR, was used to amplify TCRbeta CDR3 regions from genomic DNA. The authors' analysis ran thus. The number of nucleated cells in each sample was estimated from the amplification of reference gene primers within the assay. Sequence reads were collapsed and filtered to measure the absolute abundance of every unique TCRbeta CDR3 rearrangement. Productive Simpson clonality was computed per sample as the square root of Simpson's diversity index over productive rearrangements. TCRdb retrieved this table from immuneACCESS and kept in-frame rearrangements only. Not all clones are present; in checked studies, unresolved V genes account for under half, and no reason is known for the remainder. For V, J and clone size, that table is used; D and trimming come from the DNA. Recorded for this sample are under 65,000 clones; about four fifths of them occurred a single time. The ten biggest clones cover 5% to 6.5% of the sample.

A remark on this clone: Which antigen it targets is not known. Per-base quality was not reported, and no clone a single base away is much larger than it.

Whole blood was collected in K2EDTA tubes by collaborating institutions according to the institutions' own protocols. For TCRbeta analysis, collaborators shipped samples in one of three forms: frozen whole blood, isolated PBMCs, or DNA extracted from either of those sample types. This TCR derives from a woman aged 55-70 years with acute or convalescent COVID-19. The chain couples TRBV18 to TRBJ1-5; the D gene is unclear. Sequencing was done on a sample of peripheral blood. The nucleotides are TGTGCCAGCTCACCTTCCGGCAATCAGCCCCAGCATTTT. Translated, this gives CASSPSGNQPQHF.